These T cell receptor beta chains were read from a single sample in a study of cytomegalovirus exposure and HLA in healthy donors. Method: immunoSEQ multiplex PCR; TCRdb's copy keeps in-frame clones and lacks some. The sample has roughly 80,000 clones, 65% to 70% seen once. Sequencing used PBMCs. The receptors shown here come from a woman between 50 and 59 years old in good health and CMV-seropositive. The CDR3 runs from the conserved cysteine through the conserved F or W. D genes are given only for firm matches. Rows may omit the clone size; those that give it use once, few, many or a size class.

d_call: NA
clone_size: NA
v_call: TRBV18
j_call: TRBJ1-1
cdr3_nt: TGTGCCAGCCAGGGGTCGGGGAACACTGAAGCTTTCTTT
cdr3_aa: CASQGSGNTEAFF

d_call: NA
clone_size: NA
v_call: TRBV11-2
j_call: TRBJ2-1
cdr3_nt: TGTGCCAGCAGCTTATTAGAGGCCTACAATGAGCAGTTCTTC
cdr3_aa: CASSLLEAYNEQFF

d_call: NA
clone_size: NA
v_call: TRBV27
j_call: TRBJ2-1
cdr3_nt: TGTGCCAGCAGTTTCCCCGACCCAAATGGCCTAAAAGGAGGTAACAATGAGCAGTTCTTC
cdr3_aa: CASSFPDPNGLKGGNNEQFF

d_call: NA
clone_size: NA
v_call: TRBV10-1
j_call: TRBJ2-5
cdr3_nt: TGCGCCAGCAGTGAAGGAGGCGAGACCCAGTACTTC
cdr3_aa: CASSEGGETQYF

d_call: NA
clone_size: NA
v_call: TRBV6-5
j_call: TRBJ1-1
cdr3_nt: TGTGCCACCCTCGGGAGGGAAGCTTTCTTT
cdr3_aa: CATLGREAFF

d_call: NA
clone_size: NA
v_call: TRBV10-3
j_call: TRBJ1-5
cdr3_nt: TGTGCCACTCGGGGGGGGGTGAGGTTTCAGCCCCAGCATTTT
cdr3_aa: CATRGGVRFQPQHF

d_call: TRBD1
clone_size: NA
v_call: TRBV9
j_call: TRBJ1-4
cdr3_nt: TGTGCCAGCAGCGTAGCTACGGGACAGGGTTATGAAAAACTGTTTTTT
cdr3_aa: CASSVATGQGYEKLFF

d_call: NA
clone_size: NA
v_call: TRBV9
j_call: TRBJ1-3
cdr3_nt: TGTGCCAGCGCGCGGGTCCTGGACGGCTCTGGAAACACCATATATTTT
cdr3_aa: CASARVLDGSGNTIYF

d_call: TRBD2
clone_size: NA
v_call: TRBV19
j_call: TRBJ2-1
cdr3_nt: TGTGCCAGTAGCTCAATTACTAGCGGACCTCACAATGAGCAGTTCTTC
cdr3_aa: CASSSITSGPHNEQFF

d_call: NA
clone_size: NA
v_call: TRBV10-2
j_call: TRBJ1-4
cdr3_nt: TGCGCCAGCCGCTTAGGGAACAGGGATAATGAAAAACTGTTTTTT
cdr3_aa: CASRLGNRDNEKLFF

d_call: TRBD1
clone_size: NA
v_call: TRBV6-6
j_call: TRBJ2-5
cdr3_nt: TGTGCCAGCAGTTATGACAGGGGACGCGGGGAGACCCAGTACTTC
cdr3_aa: CASSYDRGRGETQYF

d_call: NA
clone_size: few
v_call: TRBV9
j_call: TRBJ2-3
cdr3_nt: TGTGCCAGCAGCGTTAGTGATCGAGGAACAGGGCGCACAGATACGCAGTATTTT
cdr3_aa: CASSVSDRGTGRTDTQYF

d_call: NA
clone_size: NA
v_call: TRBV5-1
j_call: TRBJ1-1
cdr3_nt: TGCGCCAGCAGCTTGTTGGTAGGACAGAACACTGAAGCTTTCTTT
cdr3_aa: CASSLLVGQNTEAFF

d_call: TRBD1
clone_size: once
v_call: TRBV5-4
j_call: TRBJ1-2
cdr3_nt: TGTGCCAGCAGCTCGCAGGGGGTCTATGGCTACACCTTC
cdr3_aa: CASSSQGVYGYTF

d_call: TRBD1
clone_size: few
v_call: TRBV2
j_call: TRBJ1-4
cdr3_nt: TGTGCCAGCACCCGGACAGGGCTTGCAACTAATGAAAAACTGTTTTTT
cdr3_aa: CASTRTGLATNEKLFF

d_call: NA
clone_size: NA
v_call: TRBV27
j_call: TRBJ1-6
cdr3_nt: TGTGCCAGCAGGTTTATTTCACCCCTCCACTTT
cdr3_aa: CASRFISPLHF

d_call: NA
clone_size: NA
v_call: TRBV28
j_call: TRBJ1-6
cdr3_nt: TGTGCCAGCAGTTTAGACAGTGGCTCCTATAATTCACCCCTCCACTTT
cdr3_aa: CASSLDSGSYNSPLHF

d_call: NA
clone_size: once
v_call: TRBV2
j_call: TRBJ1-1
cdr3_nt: TGTGCCAGAGGTCGGCCGGGGGGAGATGAAGCTTTCTTT
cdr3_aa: CARGRPGGDEAFF

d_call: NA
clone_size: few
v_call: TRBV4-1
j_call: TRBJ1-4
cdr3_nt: TGCGCCAGCAGCCAGGGGCGCCGTAATGAAAAACTGTTTTTT
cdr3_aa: CASSQGRRNEKLFF

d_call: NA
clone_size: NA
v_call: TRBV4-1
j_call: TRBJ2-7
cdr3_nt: TGCGCCAGCAGCCAAGAGACAGGCGTCTACGAGCAGTACTTC
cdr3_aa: CASSQETGVYEQYF

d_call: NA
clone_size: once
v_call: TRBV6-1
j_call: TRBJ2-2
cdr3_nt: TGTGCCAGCAAAAGACAGGCGAACACCGGGGAGCTGTTTTTT
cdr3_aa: CASKRQANTGELFF

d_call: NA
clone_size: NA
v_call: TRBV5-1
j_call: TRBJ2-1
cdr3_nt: TGCGCCAGCAGCCTCCGCTCCCTGACTAGTGGCGATGAGCAGTTCTTC
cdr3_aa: CASSLRSLTSGDEQFF

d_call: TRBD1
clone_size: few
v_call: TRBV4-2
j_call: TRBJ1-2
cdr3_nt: TGTGCCAGCAGCCGGGACAGGGGGACCTATGGCTACACCTTC
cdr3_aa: CASSRDRGTYGYTF

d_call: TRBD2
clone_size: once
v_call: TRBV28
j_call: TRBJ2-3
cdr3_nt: TGTGCCAGCAGTTCACTAGCGGGGGGCCCCGATACGCAGTATTTT
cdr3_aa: CASSSLAGGPDTQYF

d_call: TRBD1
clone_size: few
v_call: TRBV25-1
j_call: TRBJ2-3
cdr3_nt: TGTGCCAGCAGTGGCCGGGACAGAAGCACAGATACGCAGTATTTT
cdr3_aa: CASSGRDRSTDTQYF

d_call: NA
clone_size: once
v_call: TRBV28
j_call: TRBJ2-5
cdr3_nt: TGTGCCAGCAGTTTTGTATATTCCAGACAAGTTGTGGAGACCCAGTACTTC
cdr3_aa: CASSFVYSRQVVETQYF